This T cell receptor (beta chain) was captured in a study of blood T cell repertoires in COVID-19. As for the study in general: Donors in the United States, Italy and Spain gave samples during acute or convalescent COVID-19.

In this sample, this clone turned up once. Only in-frame clones appear in the TCRdb table, and some are missing; sequencing was by immunoSEQ multiplex PCR. The top ten clones hold 4.2% of a sample with around 260,000 clones, 80% to 85% of them seen once. CDR3 length: 14 amino acids. Per the germline V gene, CDR1 is SNHLY and CDR2 is FYNNEI. V was trimmed by 6 bases and J by 3 bases, leaving 13 bases between them. The sequence was obtained from a man between 60 and 75 years old with acute or convalescent COVID-19. The sample consisted of peripheral blood. The chain is built from TRBV2 and TRBJ2-3, with D possibly being TRBD2 (7 bases). The CDR3 spells CASRVGGGTDTQYF. The CDR3, as DNA: TGTGCCAGCAGGGTAGGGGGGGGGACAGATACGCAGTATTTT.